These 2 T cell receptor beta chains originate from one sample sequenced in a study of blood T cell repertoires in COVID-19. TCRdb keeps only in-frame clones here, not all; method: immunoSEQ multiplex PCR. The sample includes about 300,000 clones, around 86% seen only once; the top ten take about 2.7%. The sequencing input was PBMCs or T cells enriched from blood (not recorded which). These receptors were collected from a woman under 30 who had recovered from COVID-19.

This clone was recorded a few times. The J gene is TRBJ1-1, the V gene TRBV7-8; possibly TRBD1 for D (5 bases). The CDR3 spans 15 residues. Germline loops: CDR1 SGHVS, CDR2 FQNEAQ. V lost 1 base to trimming and J lost 1 base, with 10 bases between them. The CDR3 sequence is CASSLDHRRNTEAFF. The CDR3 nucleotides read TGTGCCAGCAGCTTAGATCACAGGAGGAACACTGAAGCTTTCTTT.

The chain is built from TRBV15 and TRBJ2-1; tentative D call: TRBD2 (5 bases). V was pared by 0 bases and J by 9 bases, with 15 bases between. Per the germline V gene, CDR1 is LNHNV and CDR2 is YYDKDF (reference sequence). This CDR3 spans 15 amino acids. CDR3 region: CATSRDLTSNLEQFF. Here the CDR3 DNA reads TGTGCCACCAGCAGAGACCTAACTAGTAATCTTGAGCAGTTCTTC.